Each of the 3 T cell receptor beta chains below was sequenced from the same sample in a study of neurological immune-mediated disorders (dated by TCRdb to about 2019). Libraries came from 5' RACE. The reads were generated on an Illumina HiSeq 2500. The public reads were reanalyzed by TCRdb: fastp trimming at Q25, MiXCR alignment, in-frame beta chains only. Entries that share a CDR3 protein sequence are merged under the most common genes and DNA. In this sample the table shows tens of thousands of distinct CDR3 sequences, roughly 3.5% of which occur a single time. About 3% of the sample comes from the top ten. Sample: PBMCs. Every receptor here comes from a woman between 50 and 59 years old with multiple sclerosis.

This clonotype came up many times. This rearrangement joins TRBV3-1 to TRBJ1-1, with D uncertain. Germline CDR1 reads LGHDT; CDR2 reads YNNKEL (reference sequence). CDR3 length: 14 residues. Deletions cut 1 base from V and 6 bases from J, with 12 bases between. Here the CDR3 DNA reads TGTGCCAGCAGCCAAGGGGGAGGCAGGTCTGAAGCTTTCTTT. Protein product: CASSQGGGRSEAFF.

Ten or more counts support this clonotype. This CDR3 reads CASIPGGRGKAQYF. The CDR3 bases are TGTGCCAGCATCCCAGGTGGTAGGGGGAAGGCGCAGTATTTT. This chain connects TRBV12-3 or TRBV12-4 to TRBJ2-3, with D perhaps matching TRBD1 (6 bases). This CDR3 comprises 14 residues. V was clipped by 7 bases and J by 10 bases, with 21 bases between them.

This clonotype appeared many times. The rearrangement uses TRBV20-1 and TRBJ1-2; 11 bases map to TRBD1. The CDR3 contains 12 residues. The J segment lost 8 bases and the V segment lost 5 bases, leaving 4 bases of the junction unmatched. Germline-derived CDR1 and CDR2 are DFQATT and SNEGSKA (reference sequence). CDR3 in amino acids: CSAGQGAVGYTF. The CDR3 DNA reads as TGCAGTGCTGGACAGGGGGCTGTCGGCTACACCTTC.